This paragraph reports one T cell receptor (beta chain). Its antigen is still unknown. The record originates from a study of shared clonotypes between healthy human individuals. Researchers divided each subset's genomic DNA evenly across several immunoSEQ plates. Authors' methods: Quality scores were absent from the junction-only immunoSEQ sequences, so filtering differed. Profiled with immunoSEQ multiplex PCR; TCRdb holds only in-frame clones, not every one. Clonal size and the V and J genes are those of that table, whereas D and trimming came from the DNA. The table includes about 2.4 million clones, around nine tenths detected once. The study, taken as a whole, reports: Some naive CD4 clonotypes, roughly 5%, turned up in common across four donors. Among non-shared clonotypes, generation probabilities were lower than among those shared by all four donors.

J gave up 2 bases and V 8 bases, and 3 bases lay outside the gene matches. The CDR3 is 14 amino acids. CDR1 and CDR2 from the germline V gene are MDHEN and SYDVKM. This chain joins TRBV28 and TRBJ2-5; 12 positions match TRBD2. The source material was naive CD4+ T cells sorted from blood. Subset of the sample: CD45RA+ positively selected. The sequence derives from a man aged 18-30 years in good health. As DNA, the CDR3 is TGTGCCAGCCGGACTAGCGGGGTTCAAGAGACCCAGTACTTC. It specifies CASRTSGVQETQYF.